Listed here is a single T cell receptor (beta chain). Its antigen remains unidentified. Method: immunoSEQ multiplex PCR; TCRdb's copy keeps in-frame clones and lacks some. The sample records roughly 40,000 clones, 91% being singletons. The data were taken from a study of graft-versus-host responses after intestinal transplantation. On the study more broadly: The transplants performed in recipients were multivisceral, liver-intestinal, or isolated intestinal. Anti-thymocyte globulin induction was given to all recipients, followed by tacrolimus and steroids for 3 to 4 years. Study-wide findings and caveats: Recipient marrow contained GvH clones, some of which appeared first in ileum or blood.

The TCR originated in a human patient who received an intestinal transplant, so some T cells may come from the graft donor. The material was PBMCs, obtained almost 320 days after intestinal transplant.

The CDR3 region has the DNA TGTGCCAGCTCCGGGACAGGGAATGAAAAACTGTTTTTT. Residues: CASSGTGNEKLFF. This chain uses TRBV18 with TRBJ1-4; 9 bases are a match to TRBD1. The germline CDR1 and CDR2 sequences are KGHSH and LQKENI. The CDR3 is made up of 13 amino acids. Trimming at V came to 6 bases and at J to 5 bases, leaving 1 base not matched to a gene.